One and the same sample provided the 15 T cell receptor beta chains below, sequenced in a study of shared clonotypes between healthy human individuals. Profiled with immunoSEQ multiplex PCR; TCRdb holds only in-frame clones, not every one. The table shows 1.4 million or so clones, with less than 99% occurring only once. The sequenced material came from naive CD4+ T cells sorted from blood. This sample's subset: CD45RA+ positively selected. Receptors were obtained from a man aged 30 to 45 in good health.

This chain connects TRBV6-4 to TRBJ2-5; TRBD2 aligns across 14 bases. The junction had 3 bases not matched to a gene; V was cut back by 5 bases and J by 4 bases. This CDR3 comprises 15 residues. The V gene's germline CDR1 is MRHNA and CDR2 SNTAGT. CDR3 in amino acids: CASSRTSGRIETQYF. In DNA, the CDR3 is TGTGCCAGCAGTAGGACTAGCGGGAGGATAGAGACCCAGTACTTC.

Note on this clone: Distinct nucleotide sequences in the sample also encode this CDR3. The V gene is TRBV11-3, the J gene TRBJ2-3; D call uncertain. Germline V CDR1 and CDR2: SGHNT, YENEEA. This CDR3 is built from 13 residues. Trimming shortened V by 5 bases and J by 2 bases, and 8 bases separated the two germline ends. DNA for the CDR3: TGTGCCAGCAGCCTGCGATTCACAGATACGCAGTATTTT. It specifies CASSLRFTDTQYF.

The chain combines TRBV6-1 with TRBJ2-7; D gene uncertain. CDR1 is MNHNS, CDR2 SASEGT, per germline. The CDR3 consists of 13 residues. Between the trimmed V and J ends, which lost 7 bases and 2 bases, there was a span of 12 bases. The CDR3 bases are TGTGCCAGCAAGAGACTTACCCCCTACGAGCAGTACTTC. Its translation is CASKRLTPYEQYF.

The chain recombines TRBV19 with TRBJ2-7; tentative D call: TRBD1 (5 bases). Germline values: CDR1 LNHDA, CDR2 SQIVND (reference sequence). CDR3 length: 13 residues. Trimming took 6 bases from V and 1 from J, leaving 10 bases between them. The CDR3 spells CASSPDSSYEQYF. The CDR3 nucleotides are TGTGCCAGTAGCCCCGACAGTTCCTACGAGCAGTACTTC.

For this clone: Other DNA sequences in this specimen translate into the identical CDR3. This chain links TRBV5-4 with TRBJ2-5; D gene unclear. Germline loops: CDR1 SGHNT, CDR2 YYREEE (reference sequence). The CDR3 sequence is 14 residues long. Trimming took 0 bases from V and 2 from J, leaving 8 bases between them. The CDR3 loop is CASSLERPQETQYF. The DNA for the CDR3 is TGTGCCAGCAGCTTGGAACGGCCGCAAGAGACCCAGTACTTC.

J is TRBJ1-2 and V is TRBV18; possibly TRBD1 for D (5 bases). Germline CDR1 reads KGHSH; CDR2 reads LQKENI. Deletions cut 3 bases from V and 6 bases from J, with 11 bases between. The CDR3 extends over 13 amino acids. CDR3 nucleotide sequence: TGTGCCAGCTCACCCGGAGAGGGGAATGGCTACACCTTC. Translation gives CASSPGEGNGYTF.

The chain has TRBV11-2 and TRBJ2-5; 7 nucleotides match TRBD1. The germline CDR1 and CDR2 sequences are SGHAT and FQNNGV. V trimming: 5 bases; J trimming: 0 bases; junction bases outside the gene matches: 3. The CDR3 covers 14 residues. CDR3 sequence (DNA): TGTGCCAGCAGCCGGACAGGACACCAAGAGACCCAGTACTTC. Its translation is CASSRTGHQETQYF.

The V gene is TRBV7-6, the J gene TRBJ2-7; 8 positions match TRBD1. Germline lookup yields CDR1 SGHVS and CDR2 FNYEAQ. The trim removed 4 bases at V and 6 bases at J, leaving 14 bases unmatched. The CDR3 extends over 16 amino acids. The CDR3 DNA reads as TGTGCCAGCAGCTCCAGCCCCGAACAGGGGGTTCGCGAGCAGTACTTC. Translating it yields CASSSSPEQGVREQYF.

J is TRBJ2-1 and V is TRBV7-6; tentatively, D is TRBD2 (5 bases). Germline V CDR1 and CDR2: SGHVS, FNYEAQ. The CDR3 has 14 residues. The V gene lost 5 bases and the J gene lost 4 bases, with 12 bases spanning the gap. CDR3 coding DNA: TGTGCCAGCAGCCTCATCCCGGGATACAATGAGCAGTTCTTC. This gives the protein CASSLIPGYNEQFF.

The rearrangement uses TRBV9 and TRBJ2-5; TRBD2 matches at 9 bases. Germline loops: CDR1 SGDLS, CDR2 YYNGEE. After removal of 0 bases from V and 5 bases from J, the junction contained 11 bases not matched to a gene. The CDR3 runs to 17 residues. The CDR3: CASSVGGGRALVETQYF. The CDR3 nucleotides are TGTGCCAGCAGCGTAGGAGGCGGGAGGGCGTTGGTGGAGACCCAGTACTTC.

The chain has TRBV27 and TRBJ2-7; 8 bases align to TRBD1. There are 15 residues in the CDR3. Per germline, CDR1 MNHEY and CDR2 SMNVEV (reference sequence). The J segment lost 3 bases and the V segment lost 3 bases, leaving 7 bases of the junction unmatched. CDR3 region: CASSLKTGAGYEQYF. CDR3 nucleotide sequence: TGTGCCAGCAGTTTGAAGACAGGGGCGGGCTACGAGCAGTACTTC.

This clone was recorded only once. This chain connects TRBV19 to TRBJ2-5; 8 bases match TRBD2. Trimming removed 6 bases from V and 1 base from J; junction bases left unmatched: 4. In germline, CDR1 is LNHDA, CDR2 SQIVND (reference sequence). There are 14 residues in the CDR3. The CDR3 loop is CASSLAGIQETQYF. The CDR3, as DNA: TGTGCCAGTAGCTTAGCGGGAATCCAAGAGACCCAGTACTTC.

J is TRBJ2-5 and V is TRBV2; D possibly uses TRBD1 or TRBD2 (6 bases each). This CDR3 is 15 amino acids long. The germline CDR1 and CDR2 sequences are SNHLY and FYNNEI. Trimming took 4 bases from V and 5 from J, leaving 17 bases between them. The CDR3 region has the DNA TGTGCCAGCAGTGGGCCGACAGGAGGGGGGGAGACCCAGTACTTC. Translated: CASSGPTGGGETQYF.

The gene calls are TRBV28 and TRBJ1-5; no clear D. V was cut by 3 bases and J by 3 bases, with 12 bases left in between. The CDR3 consists of 15 residues. Germline CDR1 is MDHEN and CDR2 is SYDVKM. The DNA for the CDR3 is TGTGCCAGCAGTTTTTTTGAGGGCCTCAATCAGCCCCAGCATTTT. Translated: CASSFFEGLNQPQHF. Full variable domain (remainder filled in from reference TRBV28 and TRBJ1-5): DVKVTQSSRYLVKRTGEKVFLECVQDMDHENMFWYRQDPGLGLRLIYFSYDVKMKEKGDIPEGYSVSREKKERFSLILESASTNQTSMYLCASSFFEGLNQPQHFGDGTRLSIL.

The V call is TRBV28, the J call TRBJ2-7; 8 nucleotides line up with TRBD1. V dropped 4 bases and J dropped 2; count of bases not matched to a gene: 7. The CDR3 is 15 residues long. The germline gives CDR1 MDHEN, CDR2 SYDVKM. The CDR3 loop reads CASSSLDRATYEQYF. The CDR3 DNA is TGTGCCAGCAGTTCCCTGGACAGGGCTACCTACGAGCAGTACTTC.